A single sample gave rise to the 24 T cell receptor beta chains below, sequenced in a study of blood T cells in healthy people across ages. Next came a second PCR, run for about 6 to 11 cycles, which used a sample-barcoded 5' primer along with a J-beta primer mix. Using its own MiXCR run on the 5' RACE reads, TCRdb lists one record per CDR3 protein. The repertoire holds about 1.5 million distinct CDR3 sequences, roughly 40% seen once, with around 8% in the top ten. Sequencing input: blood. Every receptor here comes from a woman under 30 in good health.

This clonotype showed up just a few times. DNA for the CDR3: TGTGCCAGCAGCGTCGAGCGTCGCCGGGACGGACAAGAGACCCAGTACTTC. It yields the protein CASSVERRRDGQETQYF. The chain links TRBV2 to TRBJ2-5; either TRBD1 or TRBD2 may fit D (5 bases each). The CDR3 loop spans 17 amino acids. V gave up 6 bases and J gave up 2 bases, with 22 bases separating them. Per germline, CDR1 SNHLY and CDR2 FYNNEI.

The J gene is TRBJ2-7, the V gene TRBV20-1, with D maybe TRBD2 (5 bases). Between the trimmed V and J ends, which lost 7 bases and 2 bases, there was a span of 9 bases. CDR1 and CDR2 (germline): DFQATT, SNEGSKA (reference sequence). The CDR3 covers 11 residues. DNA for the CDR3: TGCAGTGGGGCTAGCCCCTACGAGCAGTACTTC. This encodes CSGASPYEQYF.

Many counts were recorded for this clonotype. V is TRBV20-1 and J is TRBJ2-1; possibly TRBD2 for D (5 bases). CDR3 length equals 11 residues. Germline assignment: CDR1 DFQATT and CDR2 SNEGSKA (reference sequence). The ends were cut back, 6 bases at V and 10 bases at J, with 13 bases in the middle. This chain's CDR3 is CSAVDYGEQFF. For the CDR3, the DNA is TGCAGTGCGGTTGACTACGGAGAGCAGTTCTTC.

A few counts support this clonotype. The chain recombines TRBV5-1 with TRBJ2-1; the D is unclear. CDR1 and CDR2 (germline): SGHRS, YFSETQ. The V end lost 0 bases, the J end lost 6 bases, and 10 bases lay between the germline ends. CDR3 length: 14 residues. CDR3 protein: CASSLDRPPNEQFF. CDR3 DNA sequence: TGCGCCAGCAGCTTGGATCGACCTCCCAATGAGCAGTTCTTC.

CDR3: CASSPPGGRRPQHF. Written as DNA, the CDR3 is TGTGCCAGCAGTCCCCCCGGGGGCCGACGACCCCAGCATTTT. This chain joins TRBV27 and TRBJ1-5; D possibly corresponds to TRBD1 (6 bases). Germline values: CDR1 MNHEY, CDR2 SMNVEV (reference sequence). V was trimmed by 5 bases and J by 10 bases, leaving 18 bases between them. The CDR3 length is 14 residues.

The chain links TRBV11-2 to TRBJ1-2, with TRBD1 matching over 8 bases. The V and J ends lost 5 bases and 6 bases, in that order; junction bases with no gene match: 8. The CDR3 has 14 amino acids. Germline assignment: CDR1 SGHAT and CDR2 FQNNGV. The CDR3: CASSASGQANGYTF. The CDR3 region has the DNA TGTGCCAGCAGCGCCTCGGGACAGGCAAATGGCTACACCTTC.

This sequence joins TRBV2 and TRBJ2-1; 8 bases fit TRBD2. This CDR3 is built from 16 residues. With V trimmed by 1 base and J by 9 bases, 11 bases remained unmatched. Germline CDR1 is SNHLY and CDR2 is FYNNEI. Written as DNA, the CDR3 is TGTGCCAGCAGTGAAGAAGCGGGGGTACGGGTGGGTGAGCAGTTCTTC. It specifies CASSEEAGVRVGEQFF.

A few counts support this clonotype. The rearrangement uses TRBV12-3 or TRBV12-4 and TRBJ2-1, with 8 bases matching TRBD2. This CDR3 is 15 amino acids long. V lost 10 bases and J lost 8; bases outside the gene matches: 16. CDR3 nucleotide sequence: TGTGCCACGGCCAGCGGGGGCTCTTCGGGGGATGAGCAGTTCTTC. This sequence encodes CATASGGSSGDEQFF.

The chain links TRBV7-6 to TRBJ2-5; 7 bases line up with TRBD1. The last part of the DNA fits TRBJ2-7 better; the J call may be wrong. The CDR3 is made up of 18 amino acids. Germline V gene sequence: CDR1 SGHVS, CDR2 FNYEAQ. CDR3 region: CASSLVELGATGDSEQYF. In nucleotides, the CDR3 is TGTGCCAGCAGCTTAGTTGAGTTGGGGGCAACAGGGGATTCCGAGCAGTACTTC.

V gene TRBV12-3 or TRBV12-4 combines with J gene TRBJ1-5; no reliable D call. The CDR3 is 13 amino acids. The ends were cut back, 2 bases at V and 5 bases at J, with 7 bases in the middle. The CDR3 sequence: CASSLLFHQPQHF. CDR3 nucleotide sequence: TGTGCCAGCAGTTTACTCTTCCATCAGCCCCAGCATTTT.

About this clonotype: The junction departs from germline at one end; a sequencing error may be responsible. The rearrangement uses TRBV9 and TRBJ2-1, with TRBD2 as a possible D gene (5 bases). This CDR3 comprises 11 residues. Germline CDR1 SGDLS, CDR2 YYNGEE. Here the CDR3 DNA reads TGTGCCTGCAGCGACGAGGGTGAGCAGTTCTTC. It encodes CACSDEGEQFF.

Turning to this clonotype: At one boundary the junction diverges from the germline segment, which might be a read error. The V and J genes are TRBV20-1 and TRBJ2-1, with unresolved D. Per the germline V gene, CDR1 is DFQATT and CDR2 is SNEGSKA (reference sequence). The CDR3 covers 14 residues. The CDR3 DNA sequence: TGCGGTGCTCCTCAGCTCCCGCACTACAATGAGCAGTTCTTC. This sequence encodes CGAPQLPHYNEQFF.

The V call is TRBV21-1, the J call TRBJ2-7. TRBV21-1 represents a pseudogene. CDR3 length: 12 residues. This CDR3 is CASSTPTYEQYF. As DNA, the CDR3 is TGTGCCAGCAGCACTCCTACCTACGAGCAGTACTTC.

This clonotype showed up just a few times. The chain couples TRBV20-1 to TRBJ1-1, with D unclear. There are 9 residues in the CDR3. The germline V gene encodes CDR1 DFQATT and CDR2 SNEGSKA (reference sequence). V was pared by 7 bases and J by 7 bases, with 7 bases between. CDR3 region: CSDFVEAFF. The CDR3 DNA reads TGCAGTGATTTCGTTGAAGCTTTCTTT.

CDR3 protein: CASSVGWHINEQFF. DNA of the CDR3: TGTGCCAGCAGCGTAGGGTGGCACATCAATGAGCAGTTCTTC. The chain carries TRBV9 and TRBJ2-1; D is uncertain. The CDR3 has 14 residues. Trimming shortened V by 0 bases and J by 6 bases, and 10 bases separated the two germline ends. Germline V gene data show CDR1 as SGDLS and CDR2 as YYNGEE.

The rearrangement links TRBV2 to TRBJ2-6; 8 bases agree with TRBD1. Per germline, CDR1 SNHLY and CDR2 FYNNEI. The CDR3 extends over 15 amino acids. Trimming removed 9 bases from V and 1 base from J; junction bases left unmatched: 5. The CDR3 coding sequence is TGTGCCAGTGACAGGGGTGTTTCTGGGGCCAACGTCCTGACTTTC. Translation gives CASDRGVSGANVLTF.

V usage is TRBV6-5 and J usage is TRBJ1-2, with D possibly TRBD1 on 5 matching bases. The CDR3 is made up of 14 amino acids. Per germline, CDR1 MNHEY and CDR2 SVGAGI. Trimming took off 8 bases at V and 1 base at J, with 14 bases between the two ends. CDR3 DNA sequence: TGTGCCAGCTGCCGACGGGGGATTAACTATGGCTACACCTTC. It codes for CASCRRGINYGYTF.

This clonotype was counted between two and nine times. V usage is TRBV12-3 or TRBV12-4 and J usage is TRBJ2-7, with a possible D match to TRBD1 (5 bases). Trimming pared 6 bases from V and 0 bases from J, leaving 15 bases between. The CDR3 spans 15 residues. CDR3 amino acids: CASSSRAGSSYEQYF. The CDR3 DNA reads TGTGCCAGCAGCTCACGAGCAGGGTCCTCCTACGAGCAGTACTTC.

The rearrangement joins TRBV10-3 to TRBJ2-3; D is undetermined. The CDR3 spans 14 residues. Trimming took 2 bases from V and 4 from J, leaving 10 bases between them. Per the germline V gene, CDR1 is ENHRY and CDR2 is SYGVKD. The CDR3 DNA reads TGTGCCATCAGTGAGAGTCCAGGTCCAGATACGCAGTATTTT. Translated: CAISESPGPDTQYF.

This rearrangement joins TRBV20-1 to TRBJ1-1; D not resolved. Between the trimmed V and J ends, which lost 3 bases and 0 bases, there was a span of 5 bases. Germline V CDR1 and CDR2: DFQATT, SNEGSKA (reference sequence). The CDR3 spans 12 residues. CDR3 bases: TGCAGTGCTAGTAGGATGAACACTGAAGCTTTCTTT. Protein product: CSASRMNTEAFF.

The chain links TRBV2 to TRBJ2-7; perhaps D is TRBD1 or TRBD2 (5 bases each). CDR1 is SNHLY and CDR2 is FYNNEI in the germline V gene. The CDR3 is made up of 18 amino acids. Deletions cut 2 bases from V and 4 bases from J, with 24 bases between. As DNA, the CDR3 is TGTGCCAGCAGTGAACCTTTCCCATCCGGGACGGCCCATTACGAGCAGTACTTC. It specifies CASSEPFPSGTAHYEQYF.

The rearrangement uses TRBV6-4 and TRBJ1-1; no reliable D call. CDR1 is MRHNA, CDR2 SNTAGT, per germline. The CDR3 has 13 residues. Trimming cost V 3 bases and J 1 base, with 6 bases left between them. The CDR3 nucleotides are TGTGCCAGCAGTGAAACCGCGAACACTGAAGCTTTCTTT. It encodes CASSETANTEAFF.

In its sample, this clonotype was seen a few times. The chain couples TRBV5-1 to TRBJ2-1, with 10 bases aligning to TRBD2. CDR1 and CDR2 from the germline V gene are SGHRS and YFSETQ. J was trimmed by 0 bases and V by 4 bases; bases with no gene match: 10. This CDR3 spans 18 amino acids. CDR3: CASSRTKTSGFSYNEQFF. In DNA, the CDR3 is TGCGCCAGCAGCCGCACCAAGACTAGCGGGTTCTCCTACAATGAGCAGTTCTTC.

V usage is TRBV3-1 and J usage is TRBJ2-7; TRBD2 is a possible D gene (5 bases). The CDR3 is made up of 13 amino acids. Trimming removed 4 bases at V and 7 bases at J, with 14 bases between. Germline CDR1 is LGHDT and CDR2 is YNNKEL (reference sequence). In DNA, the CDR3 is TGTGCCAGCAGCCCCGGGAACACCAATGAGCAGTACTTC. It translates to CASSPGNTNEQYF.